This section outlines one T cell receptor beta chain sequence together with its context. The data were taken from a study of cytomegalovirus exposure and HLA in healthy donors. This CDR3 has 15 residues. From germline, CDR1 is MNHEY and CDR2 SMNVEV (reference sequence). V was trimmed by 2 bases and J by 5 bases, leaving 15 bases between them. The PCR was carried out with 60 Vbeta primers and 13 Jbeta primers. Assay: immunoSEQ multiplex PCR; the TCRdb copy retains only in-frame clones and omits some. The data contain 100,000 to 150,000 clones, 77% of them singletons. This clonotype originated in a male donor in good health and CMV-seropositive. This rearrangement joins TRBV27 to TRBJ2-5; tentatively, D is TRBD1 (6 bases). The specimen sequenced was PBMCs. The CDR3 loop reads CASSLITGSLETQYF. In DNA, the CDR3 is TGTGCCAGCAGTTTAATAACAGGGAGCCTGGAGACCCAGTACTTC.